Following are 27 T cell receptor beta chains from one sample sequenced in a study of CD8 T cells in Susac syndrome. RNA, at about 0.45 to 1 ug, was reverse transcribed with random hexamers. TCRdb called the immunoSEQ multiplex PCR reads again in MiXCR, with one record for every CDR3 protein. The data show about 140,000 distinct CDR3 sequences, 85% to 95% seen once. Sequenced: CD4+ T cells from PBMCs. The receptor set was obtained from a human donor with Susac syndrome.

The chain couples TRBV7-3 to TRBJ2-3; the match to TRBD2 covers 8 bases. CDR1 and CDR2 (germline): SGHTA, FQGTGA. This CDR3 region has 16 residues. The J segment lost 3 bases and the V segment lost 3 bases, leaving 8 bases of the junction unmatched. CDR3 in amino acids: CASSLTGTRKTDTQYF. The CDR3 DNA is TGTGCCAGCAGCTTGACCGGGACTAGGAAGACAGATACGCAGTATTTT. Complete variable domain (other parts from reference TRBV7-3 and TRBJ2-3): GAGVSQTPSNKVTEKGKYVELRCDPISGHTALYWYRQSLGQGPEFLIYFQGTGAADDSGLPNDRFFAVRPEGSVSTLKIQRTERGDSAVYLCASSLTGTRKTDTQYFGPGTRLTVL.

The chain couples TRBV15 to TRBJ2-3; a possible D gene is TRBD1 (5 bases). Trimming removed 1 base from V and 2 bases from J, with 10 bases in between. This CDR3 has 15 amino acids. Germline CDR1 is LNHNV and CDR2 is YYDKDF (reference sequence). Written as DNA, the CDR3 is TGTGCCACCAGCAGAGTCAAAGGGGACACAGATACGCAGTATTTT. Protein: CATSRVKGDTDTQYF.

In this sample, this clonotype turned up once. The CDR3 DNA reads TGTGCCAGCAGCTTAGCTGGTGTTTTTGGGACGCAGTATTTT. Encoded protein: CASSLAGVFGTQYF. V gene TRBV7-2 combines with J gene TRBJ2-3, with D unresolved. Trimming shortened V by 0 bases and J by 9 bases, and 13 bases separated the two germline ends. The CDR3 length is 14 residues. The V gene's germline CDR1 is SGHTA and CDR2 FQGNSA.

The chain combines TRBV20-1 with TRBJ2-2; TRBD2 is a possible D gene (6 bases). Germline loops: CDR1 DFQATT, CDR2 SNEGSKA (reference sequence). Deletions cut 5 bases from V and 4 bases from J, with 14 bases between. The CDR3 totals 14 residues. CDR3 nucleotide sequence: TGCAGTGCTTCTCATAGCGGATCCACCGGGGAGCTGTTTTTT. Its protein is CSASHSGSTGELFF.

The chain recombines TRBV5-1 with TRBJ2-5; 9 bases align to TRBD1. The trim removed 3 bases at V and 5 bases at J, leaving 8 bases unmatched. This CDR3 has 15 residues. In germline, CDR1 is SGHRS, CDR2 YFSETQ. Here the CDR3 reads CASSSPGQGGETQYF. Here the CDR3 DNA reads TGCGCCAGCAGCTCCCCGGGACAGGGAGGGGAGACCCAGTACTTC.

The rearrangement links TRBV7-9 to TRBJ1-1; D remains ambiguous. The CDR3 loop spans 13 amino acids. Trimming cost V 2 bases and J 4 bases, with 8 bases left between them. Germline V gene lookup returns CDR1 SEHNR and CDR2 FQNEAQ (reference sequence). The CDR3 spells CASSLHDGTEAFF. The CDR3 DNA is TGTGCCAGCAGCTTACATGACGGCACTGAAGCTTTCTTT.

A single count supports this clonotype. V gene TRBV5-1 combines with J gene TRBJ2-1; TRBD1 agrees at 7 bases. The length of the CDR3 is 17 residues. The germline gives CDR1 SGHRS, CDR2 YFSETQ. V was clipped by 4 bases and J by 6 bases; unmatched bases: 16. The CDR3 DNA reads TGCGCCAGCAGCGGTTGGTTGGACGGAACAGGGGTCAATGAGCAGTTCTTC. Protein sequence: CASSGWLDGTGVNEQFF. Filled out from reference TRBV5-1 and TRBJ2-1, the complete variable domain reads KAGVTQTPRYLIKTRGQQVTLSCSPISGHRSVSWYQQTPGQGLQFLFEYFSETQRNKGNFPGRFSGRQFSNSRSEMNVSTLELGDSALYLCASSGWLDGTGVNEQFFGPGTRLTVL.

V usage is TRBV5-1 and J usage is TRBJ2-7, with D possibly TRBD1 on 6 matching bases. CDR1 is SGHRS, CDR2 YFSETQ, per germline. With 4 bases removed from V and 3 bases from J, the gap between germline ends came to 14 bases. The CDR3 sequence is 14 residues long. DNA for the CDR3: TGCGCCAGCAGCCCAATGTCAGGGGACTACGAGCAGTACTTC. Its translation is CASSPMSGDYEQYF.

The chain combines TRBV2 with TRBJ2-5, with TRBD2 as a possible D gene (5 bases). CDR1 is SNHLY and CDR2 is FYNNEI in the germline V gene. This CDR3 comprises 12 residues. Trimming stripped 5 bases from V and 2 bases from J, with 6 bases between. The CDR3 loop reads CASSREQETQYF. DNA of the CDR3: TGTGCCAGCAGTAGGGAGCAAGAGACCCAGTACTTC.

V gene TRBV30 combines with J gene TRBJ1-5, with TRBD1 matching 9 bases. Germline CDR1 GTSNPN, CDR2 SVGIG (reference sequence). This CDR3 is 20 amino acids long. The ends lost 0 bases at V and 2 bases at J; junction bases unmatched: 17. The CDR3 region is CAWSVRGDRDGFYGNQPQHF. The CDR3 bases are TGTGCCTGGAGTGTACGGGGGGACAGGGACGGTTTTTACGGCAATCAGCCCCAGCATTTT.

The chain is built from TRBV11-2 and TRBJ2-1; maybe TRBD1 (5 bases). V lost 1 base, J lost 6 bases, and 7 bases lay in between. This CDR3 is built from 13 residues. The germline V gene has CDR1 SGHAT and CDR2 FQNNGV. CDR3 sequence reads: CASSLAQGNEQFF. CDR3 sequence (DNA): TGTGCCAGCAGCTTAGCCCAGGGCAATGAGCAGTTCTTC. The full variable domain, rest sourced from reference TRBV11-2 and TRBJ2-1, is EAGVAQSPRYKIIEKRQSVAFWCNPISGHATLYWYQQILGQGPKLLIQFQNNGVVDDSQLPKDRFSAERLKGVDSTLKIQPAKLEDSAVYLCASSLAQGNEQFFGPGTRLTVL.

In DNA form, the CDR3 reads TGTGCCAGCAGTTACGGATCCGGAGGCAATCAGCCCCAGCATTTT. It specifies CASSYGSGGNQPQHF. The chain joins TRBV6-2 or TRBV6-3 to TRBJ1-5; D remains unclear. The CDR3 sequence is 15 residues long. Per the germline V gene, CDR1 is MNHEY and CDR2 is SVGEGT. The V end was cut by 2 bases, the J end by 2 bases, with 10 bases between.

This chain joins TRBV20-1 and TRBJ2-1, with 11 bases identical to TRBD2. CDR1 is DFQATT, CDR2 SNEGSKA, per germline (reference sequence). This CDR3 is 17 amino acids long. V lost 3 bases to trimming and J lost 0 bases; unmatched junction nucleotides: 7. DNA of the CDR3: TGCAGTGCTAGTTCTAGCGGGGGGTCGAGCTCCTACAATGAGCAGTTCTTC. Amino acids: CSASSSGGSSSYNEQFF.

V usage is TRBV7-9 and J usage is TRBJ2-7; 7 nucleotides agree with TRBD2. V shed 5 bases and J 0 bases; nucleotides not matched to a gene: 10. Germline loops: CDR1 SEHNR, CDR2 FQNEAQ (reference sequence). This CDR3 has 16 amino acids. The DNA of the CDR3 is TGTGCCAGCAGCGCCTCTGGGGGAGGGAGCTCCTACGAGCAGTACTTC. It specifies CASSASGGGSSYEQYF.

This chain uses TRBV20-1 with TRBJ2-1; 9 positions match TRBD2. Germline assignment: CDR1 DFQATT and CDR2 SNEGSKA (reference sequence). CDR3 length: 13 amino acids. The trim removed 8 bases at V and 8 bases at J, leaving 10 bases unmatched. In DNA form, the CDR3 reads TGCAGTCCCATCGATAGCGGGAGACATGAGCAGTTCTTC. This gives the protein CSPIDSGRHEQFF.

The rearrangement joins TRBV7-2 to TRBJ2-7; maybe TRBD2 (5 bases). The germline gives CDR1 SGHTA, CDR2 FQGNSA. With 2 bases removed from V and 2 bases from J, the gap between germline ends came to 10 bases. This CDR3 has 14 amino acids. Here the CDR3 reads CASSLNEGTYEQYF. The DNA for the CDR3 is TGTGCCAGCAGCTTAAACGAGGGAACCTACGAGCAGTACTTC.

J is TRBJ2-2 and V is TRBV24-1; TRBD2 might be the D (6 bases). This CDR3 comprises 14 residues. With 7 bases removed from V and 5 bases from J, the gap between germline ends came to 13 bases. From germline, CDR1 is KGHDR and CDR2 SFDVKD. In DNA, the CDR3 is TGTGCCACCAGCGACCCGGGGGTAACCGGGGAGCTGTTTTTT. Its protein is CATSDPGVTGELFF.

This chain links TRBV6-5 with TRBJ2-7; no reliable D call. Between the trimmed V and J ends, which lost 2 bases and 0 bases, there was a span of 11 bases. The CDR3 has 15 residues. CDR1 and CDR2 (germline): MNHEY, SVGAGI. The CDR3 region has the DNA TGTGCCAGCAGTTACGGTTCAAGGAGCTCCTACGAGCAGTACTTC. Translated, it gives CASSYGSRSSYEQYF.

The genes are TRBV7-8 and TRBJ2-7; TRBD1 might be the D (6 bases). CDR3 length: 16 amino acids. Germline V lookup: CDR1 SGHVS, CDR2 FQNEAQ. V was trimmed by 5 bases and J by 0 bases, leaving 17 bases between them. Written as DNA, the CDR3 is TGTGCCAGCAGCGACCACAGGGCCAAAAGCTCCTACGAGCAGTACTTC. Protein product: CASSDHRAKSSYEQYF. Variable domain in full (rest from reference TRBV7-8 and TRBJ2-7): GAGVSQSPRYKVAKRGQDVALRCDPISGHVSLFWYQQALGQGPEFLTYFQNEAQLDKSGLPSDRFFAERPEGSVSTLKIQRTQQEDSAVYLCASSDHRAKSSYEQYFGPGTRLTVT.

V and J are TRBV19 and TRBJ2-7, with 9 positions matching TRBD1. This CDR3 has 13 residues. V trimming: 3 bases; J trimming: 3 bases; junction bases outside the gene matches: 0. CDR1 LNHDA and CDR2 SQIVND come from the germline V gene (reference sequence). CDR3: CASSMTGGYEQYF. The CDR3 nucleotides are TGTGCCAGTAGTATGACAGGGGGCTACGAGCAGTACTTC.

This sequence joins TRBV15 and TRBJ2-3; D not certain. The germline V gene encodes CDR1 LNHNV and CDR2 YYDKDF (reference sequence). Deletions cut 1 base from V and 6 bases from J, with 14 bases between. The CDR3 extends over 15 amino acids. CDR3 in DNA: TGTGCCACCAGCAGAGTTGGCCTCAACGGGGATACGCAGTATTTT. Amino acids: CATSRVGLNGDTQYF.

The chain uses TRBV29-1 and TRBJ2-5; 7 bases match TRBD1. Germline CDR1 reads SQVTM; CDR2 reads ANQGSEA. J gave up 5 bases and V 0 bases, and 3 bases lay outside the gene matches. The CDR3 is 13 amino acids. The chain's CDR3 is CSVEDRDSETQYF. DNA of the CDR3: TGCAGCGTTGAAGATCGGGACAGCGAGACCCAGTACTTC.

The rearrangement links TRBV30 to TRBJ2-7; D gene ambiguous. The CDR3 covers 15 residues. Trimming shortened V by 2 bases and J by 6 bases, and 20 bases separated the two germline ends. The germline CDR1 and CDR2 sequences are GTSNPN and SVGIG (reference sequence). The CDR3 bases are TGTGCCTGGAGTTATACGACCCTCAGCCCAGTCGAGCAGTACTTC. Translating it yields CAWSYTTLSPVEQYF. The whole variable domain, filled in from reference TRBV30 and TRBJ2-7, reads SQTIHQWPATLVQPVGSPLSLECTVEGTSNPNLYWYRQAAGRGLQLLFYSVGIGQISSEVPQNLSASRPQDRQFILSSKKLLLSDSGFYLCAWSYTTLSPVEQYFGPGTRLTVT.

The rearrangement joins TRBV6-5 to TRBJ1-6; D gene ambiguous. Germline loops: CDR1 MNHEY, CDR2 SVGAGI. The V gene lost 2 bases and the J gene lost 4 bases, with 6 bases spanning the gap. CDR3 length: 14 amino acids. The DNA for the CDR3 is TGTGCCAGCAGTTACGCAACTTATAATTCACCCCTCCACTTT. Amino acids: CASSYATYNSPLHF.

The chain recombines TRBV14 with TRBJ2-1; D is unresolved. The CDR3 is 13 amino acids. CDR1 is SGHDN and CDR2 is FVKESK in the germline V gene. The germline V and J ends were trimmed by 0 bases and 7 bases, with 7 bases remaining between them. DNA for the CDR3: TGTGCCAGCAGCCAAGATTGGATGAATGAGCAGTTCTTC. It specifies CASSQDWMNEQFF.

This clonotype was seen more than once but under ten times. The chain couples TRBV3-1 to TRBJ1-2; D call uncertain. CDR3 length: 12 amino acids. CDR1 is LGHDT, CDR2 YNNKEL, per germline (reference sequence). The V and J ends lost 1 base and 4 bases respectively, with 4 bases between them. DNA of the CDR3: TGTGCCAGCAGCCAAGTTGGCTATGGCTACACCTTC. Translation: CASSQVGYGYTF.

This chain links TRBV7-9 with TRBJ2-6, with D tentatively TRBD1 (5 bases). Germline values: CDR1 SEHNR, CDR2 FQNEAQ (reference sequence). V was shortened by 3 bases and J by 2 bases, with 11 bases between the two germline ends. This CDR3 spans 16 amino acids. CDR3 sequence (DNA): TGTGCCAGCAGCTTTTATCAGGGAACTGGGGCCAACGTCCTGACTTTC. It encodes CASSFYQGTGANVLTF.